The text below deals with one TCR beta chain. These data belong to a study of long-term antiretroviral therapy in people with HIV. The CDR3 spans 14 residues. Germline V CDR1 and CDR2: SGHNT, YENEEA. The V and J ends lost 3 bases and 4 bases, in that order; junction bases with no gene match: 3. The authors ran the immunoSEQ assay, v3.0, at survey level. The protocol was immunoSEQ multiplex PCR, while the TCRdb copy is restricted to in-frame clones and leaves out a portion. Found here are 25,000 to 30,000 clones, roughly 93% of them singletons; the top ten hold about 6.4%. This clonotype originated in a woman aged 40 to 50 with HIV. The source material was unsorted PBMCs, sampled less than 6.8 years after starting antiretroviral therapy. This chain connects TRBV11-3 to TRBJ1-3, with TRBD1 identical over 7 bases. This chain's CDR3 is CASSFTGDGNTIYF. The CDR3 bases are TGTGCCAGCAGCTTTACAGGGGACGGAAACACCATATATTTT.